This T cell receptor beta chain was recorded in a study of cytomegalovirus exposure and HLA in healthy donors. At the level of the study: For the approximately 360 genotyped donors, over 80% fell within the Caucasian-associated ancestry cluster.

There are 14 residues in the CDR3. CDR1 and CDR2 from the germline V gene are SGHRS and YFSETQ. V shed 0 bases and J shed 5 bases, with 11 bases lying between them. Overall study findings and caveats: Later on, an analysis showed TCR association rates differing by HLA locus, with DRB1 the most and HLA-C the fewest. V- and J-gene trimming in TCR beta was tied to a missense DCLRE1C variant by an analysis performed later.

As for this clone: The antigen is unknown.

A multiplex PCR was run with 60 Vbeta primers and 13 Jbeta primers. Only in-frame clones appear in the TCRdb table, and some are missing; sequencing was by immunoSEQ multiplex PCR. The sample lists about 140,000 clones; about 84% were seen once. This receptor was obtained from a woman under 30 in good health and CMV-seropositive. The rearrangement uses TRBV5-1 and TRBJ1-1; maybe TRBD1 (5 bases). The material sequenced was PBMCs. The CDR3 DNA sequence: TGCGCCAGCAGCTTGGCCGAGACAGAGACTGAAGCTTTCTTT. It codes for CASSLAETETEAFF.